Below, 13 T cell receptor beta chains from the same sample are listed, as sequenced in a study of neurological immune-mediated disorders. TCRdb re-analysed the 5' RACE reads in MiXCR, keeping a single row per CDR3 protein. In the table there are about 19,000 distinct CDR3 sequences, approximately 7.8% of which are singletons. Sequencing was done on a sample of CD8+ T cells from blood. The receptors derive from a woman aged 25 to 39 with HTLV-1-associated myelopathy (HAM/TSP).

This clonotype was recorded many times. This chain uses TRBV13 with TRBJ2-7; 7 bases are a match to TRBD2. From germline, CDR1 is PRHDT and CDR2 FYEKMQ (reference sequence). This CDR3 has 15 residues. V lost 5 bases to trimming and J lost 3 bases; unmatched junction nucleotides: 10. CDR3 loop: CASSLGFGRNYEQYF. In DNA form, the CDR3 reads TGTGCCAGCAGCCTTGGGTTCGGGAGGAACTACGAGCAGTACTTC. The full variable domain, in which reference TRBV13 and TRBJ2-7 provide the parts outside the CDR3, is AAGVIQSPRHLIKEKRETATLKCYPIPRHDTVYWYQQGPGQDPQFLISFYEKMQSDKGSIPDRFSAQQFSDYHSELNMSSLELGDSALYFCASSLGFGRNYEQYFGPGTRLTVT.

At least ten counts were recorded for this clonotype. The chain's CDR3 is CSARTRGAYEQYF. In DNA form, the CDR3 reads TGCAGTGCTAGAACCCGGGGGGCCTACGAGCAGTACTTC. This rearrangement joins TRBV20-1 to TRBJ2-7, with 7 positions matching TRBD2. Germline CDR1 DFQATT, CDR2 SNEGSKA (reference sequence). Germline trimming cut 2 bases from V and 2 bases from J; bases unmatched to any gene: 3. The CDR3 is made up of 13 amino acids.

The sample holds many counts of this clonotype. The chain employs TRBV24-1 and TRBJ2-7, with D possibly matching TRBD1 (6 bases). V was pared by 4 bases and J by 5 bases, with 11 bases between. There are 13 residues in the CDR3. Per the germline V gene, CDR1 is KGHDR and CDR2 is SFDVKD. CDR3 in DNA: TGTGCCACCAGTGAAACAGGGTCAGACGAGCAGTACTTC. It codes for CATSETGSDEQYF.

The sample holds many counts of this clonotype. The chain joins TRBV5-1 to TRBJ2-1; TRBD2 agrees at 12 bases. CDR1 is SGHRS and CDR2 is YFSETQ in the germline V gene. CDR3 length: 15 amino acids. Unmatched junction bases numbered 10, after V lost 6 bases and J lost 9 bases. The CDR3 loop is CASNSSGGGSGEQFF. In nucleotides, the CDR3 is TGCGCCAGCAACTCTAGCGGGGGGGGGAGCGGTGAGCAGTTCTTC.

This clonotype was counted many times. J is TRBJ1-1 and V is TRBV13; D gene ambiguous. Trimming stripped 5 bases from V and 1 base from J, with 8 bases between. CDR3 length: 13 amino acids. From germline, CDR1 is PRHDT and CDR2 FYEKMQ (reference sequence). The CDR3, as DNA: TGTGCCAGCAGCCCTACACAGAACACTGAAGCTTTCTTT. Amino acids: CASSPTQNTEAFF.

At least ten counts were recorded for this clonotype. V gene TRBV20-1 combines with J gene TRBJ2-4, with 13 bases matching TRBD2. The germline V gene encodes CDR1 DFQATT and CDR2 SNEGSKA (reference sequence). The trim removed 0 bases at V and 9 bases at J, leaving 26 bases unmatched. The CDR3 sequence is 22 residues long. The CDR3 is CSARDHKVKGPRLAGGRGIQYF. For the CDR3, the DNA is TGCAGTGCTAGAGACCACAAAGTCAAGGGCCCAAGACTAGCGGGGGGCCGGGGCATTCAGTACTTC.

This clonotype was seen at least ten times. The chain joins TRBV5-1 to TRBJ2-3; TRBD1 matches 10 bases. The length of the CDR3 is 17 residues. V dropped 4 bases and J dropped 2; count of bases not matched to a gene: 10. Germline V gene sequence: CDR1 SGHRS, CDR2 YFSETQ. This chain's CDR3 is CASSGWDRGISTDTQYF. The CDR3 region has the DNA TGCGCCAGCAGCGGATGGGACAGGGGAATATCCACAGATACGCAGTATTTT.

This clonotype was picked up many times. The rearrangement joins TRBV6-6 to TRBJ2-7, with TRBD1 identical over 8 bases. The CDR3 consists of 16 residues. Germline V gene lookup returns CDR1 MNHNY and CDR2 SVGAGI (reference sequence). Trimming took 0 bases from V and 3 from J; bases not matched to a gene: 7. The CDR3 coding sequence is TGTGCCAGCAGTTACTCGATATCGGGGACAGGCTACGAGCAGTACTTC. It encodes CASSYSISGTGYEQYF.

This clonotype showed up many times. V and J are TRBV20-1 and TRBJ2-1, with D unclear. The V end lost 6 bases, the J end lost 9 bases, and 12 bases lay between the germline ends. Germline V gives CDR1 DFQATT, CDR2 SNEGSKA (reference sequence). CDR3 length equals 11 residues. For the CDR3, the DNA is TGCAGTGCCGTAGATGCTGGTGAGCAGTTCTTC. Its protein product is CSAVDAGEQFF.

This clonotype was detected ten times or more. The V call is TRBV7-8, the J call TRBJ1-4; tentative D call: TRBD1 (6 bases). The CDR3 covers 15 residues. Trimming pared 2 bases from V and 7 bases from J, leaving 14 bases between. Germline CDR1 SGHVS, CDR2 FQNEAQ. Written as DNA, the CDR3 is TGTGCCAGCAGCTTAACGACAGGCTCTGGTGAAAAACTGTTTTTT. Translating gives CASSLTTGSGEKLFF.

This clonotype was detected ten times or more. CDR3 coding DNA: TGTGCCAGCAGTGAATCCGCCGGGGAGCCCCAGCATTTT. This codes for CASSESAGEPQHF. This sequence joins TRBV2 and TRBJ1-5; D not resolved. The CDR3 has 13 amino acids. Germline V gene data show CDR1 as SNHLY and CDR2 as FYNNEI. Trimming took 2 bases from V and 8 from J, leaving 10 bases between them.

This clonotype was detected ten times or more. The rearrangement joins TRBV27 to TRBJ2-1; D is unclear. The CDR3 consists of 12 residues. V was pared by 2 bases and J by 9 bases, with 8 bases between. The germline CDR1 and CDR2 sequences are MNHEY and SMNVEV (reference sequence). CDR3 coding DNA: TGTGCCAGCAGTTTAGGGGAAGGTGAGCAGTTCTTC. It encodes CASSLGEGEQFF.

This clonotype was recorded at least ten times. The CDR3 is CASSLTVYEQYF. CDR3 DNA sequence: TGTGCCAGCAGTCTGACGGTCTACGAGCAGTACTTC. The rearrangement uses TRBV6-2 or TRBV6-3 and TRBJ2-7; the D is unclear. The ends were cut back, 5 bases at V and 3 bases at J, with 8 bases in the middle. Germline-derived CDR1 and CDR2 are MNHEY and SVGEGT. There are 12 residues in the CDR3.